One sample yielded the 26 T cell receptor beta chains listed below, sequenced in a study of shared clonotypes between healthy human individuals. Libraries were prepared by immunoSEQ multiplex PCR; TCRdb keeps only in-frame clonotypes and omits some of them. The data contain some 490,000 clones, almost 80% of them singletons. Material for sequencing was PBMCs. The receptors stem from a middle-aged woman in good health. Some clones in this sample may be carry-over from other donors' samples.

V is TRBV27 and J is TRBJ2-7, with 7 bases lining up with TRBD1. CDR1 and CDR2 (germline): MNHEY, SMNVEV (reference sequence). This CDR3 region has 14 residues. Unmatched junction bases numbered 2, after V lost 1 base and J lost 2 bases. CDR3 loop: CASSLFQGAYEQYF. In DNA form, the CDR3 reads TGTGCCAGCAGTTTATTCCAGGGGGCCTACGAGCAGTACTTC.

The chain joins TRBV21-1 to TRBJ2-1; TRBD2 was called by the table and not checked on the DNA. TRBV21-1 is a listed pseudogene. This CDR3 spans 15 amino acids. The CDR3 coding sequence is TGTGCCAGCACGGCAGCGGGCTCCCCATACAATGAGCAGTTCTTC. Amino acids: CASTAAGSPYNEQFF.

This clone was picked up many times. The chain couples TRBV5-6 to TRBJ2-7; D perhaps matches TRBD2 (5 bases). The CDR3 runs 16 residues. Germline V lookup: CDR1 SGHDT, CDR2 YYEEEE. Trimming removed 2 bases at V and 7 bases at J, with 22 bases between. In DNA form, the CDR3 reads TGTGCCAGCAGCTTCCCGGGTTCGGGGAAGGTGGGAGAGCAGTACTTC. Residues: CASSFPGSGKVGEQYF.

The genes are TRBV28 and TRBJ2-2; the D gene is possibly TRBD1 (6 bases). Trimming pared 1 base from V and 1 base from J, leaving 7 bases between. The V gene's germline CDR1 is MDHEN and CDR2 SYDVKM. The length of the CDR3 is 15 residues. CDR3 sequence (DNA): TGTGCCAGCAGTTTATTCAGGGGGAACACCGGGGAGCTGTTTTTT. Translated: CASSLFRGNTGELFF.

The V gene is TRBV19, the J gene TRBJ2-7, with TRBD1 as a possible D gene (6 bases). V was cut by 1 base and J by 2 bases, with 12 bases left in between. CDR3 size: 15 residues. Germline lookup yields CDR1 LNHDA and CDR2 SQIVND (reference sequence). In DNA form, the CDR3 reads TGTGCCAGTAGTATAGTTGGCCAGGGGCCCTACGAGCAGTACTTC. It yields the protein CASSIVGQGPYEQYF.

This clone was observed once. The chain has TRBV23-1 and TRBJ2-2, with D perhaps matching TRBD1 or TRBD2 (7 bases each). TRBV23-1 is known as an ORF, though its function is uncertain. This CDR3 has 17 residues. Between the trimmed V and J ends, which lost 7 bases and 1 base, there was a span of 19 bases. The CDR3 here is CASTQGGSEKNTGELFF. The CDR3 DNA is TGCGCCAGCACCCAGGGGGGGTCAGAGAAGAACACCGGGGAGCTGTTTTTT.

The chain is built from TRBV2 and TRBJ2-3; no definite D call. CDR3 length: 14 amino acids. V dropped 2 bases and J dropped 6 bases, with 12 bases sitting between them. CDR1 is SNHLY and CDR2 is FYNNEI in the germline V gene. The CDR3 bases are TGTGCCAGCAGTGAATGGAGAACCCGGGATACGCAGTATTTT. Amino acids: CASSEWRTRDTQYF.

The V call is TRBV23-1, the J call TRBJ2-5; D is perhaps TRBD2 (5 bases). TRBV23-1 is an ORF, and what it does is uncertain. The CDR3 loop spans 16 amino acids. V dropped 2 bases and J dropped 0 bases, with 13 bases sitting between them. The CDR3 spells CASSQKIAMYQETQYF. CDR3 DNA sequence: TGCGCCAGCAGTCAAAAGATAGCGATGTACCAAGAGACCCAGTACTTC.

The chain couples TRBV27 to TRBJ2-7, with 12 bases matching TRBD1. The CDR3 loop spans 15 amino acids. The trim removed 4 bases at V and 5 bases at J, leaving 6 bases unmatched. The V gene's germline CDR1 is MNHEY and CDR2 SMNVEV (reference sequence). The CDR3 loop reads CASSSGGDRGHEQYF. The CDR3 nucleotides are TGTGCCAGCAGTTCCGGGGGGGACAGGGGGCACGAGCAGTACTTC.

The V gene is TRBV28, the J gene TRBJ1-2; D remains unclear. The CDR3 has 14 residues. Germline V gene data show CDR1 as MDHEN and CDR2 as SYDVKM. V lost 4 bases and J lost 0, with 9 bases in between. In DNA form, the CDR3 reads TGTGCCAGCAGTTCGACAAGAGCTAACTATGGCTACACCTTC. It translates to CASSSTRANYGYTF.

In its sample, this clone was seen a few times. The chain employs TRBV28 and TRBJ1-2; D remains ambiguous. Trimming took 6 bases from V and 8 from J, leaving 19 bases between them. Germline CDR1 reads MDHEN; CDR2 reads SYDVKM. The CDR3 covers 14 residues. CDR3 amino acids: CASRSPAGGWGYTF. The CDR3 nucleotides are TGTGCCAGCAGATCCCCCGCGGGAGGGTGGGGCTACACCTTC.

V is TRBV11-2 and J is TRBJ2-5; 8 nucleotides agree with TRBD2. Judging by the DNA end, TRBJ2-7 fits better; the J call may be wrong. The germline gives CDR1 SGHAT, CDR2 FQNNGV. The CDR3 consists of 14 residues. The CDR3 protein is CASSLGLALYEQYF. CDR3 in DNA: TGTGCCAGCAGCTTAGGACTAGCGCTATACGAGCAGTACTTC.

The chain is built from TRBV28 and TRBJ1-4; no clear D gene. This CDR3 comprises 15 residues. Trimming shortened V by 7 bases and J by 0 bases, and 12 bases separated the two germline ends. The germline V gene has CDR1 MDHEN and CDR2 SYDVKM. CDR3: CASMDQVATNEKLFF. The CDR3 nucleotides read TGTGCCAGCATGGATCAGGTTGCAACTAATGAAAAACTGTTTTTT.

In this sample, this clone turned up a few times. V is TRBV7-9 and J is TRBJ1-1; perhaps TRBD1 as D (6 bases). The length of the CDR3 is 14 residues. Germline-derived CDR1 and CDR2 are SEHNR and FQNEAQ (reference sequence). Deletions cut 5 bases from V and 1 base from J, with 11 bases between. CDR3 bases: TGTGCCAGCAGCAACCAGGGGAAGAACACTGAAGCTTTCTTT. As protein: CASSNQGKNTEAFF.

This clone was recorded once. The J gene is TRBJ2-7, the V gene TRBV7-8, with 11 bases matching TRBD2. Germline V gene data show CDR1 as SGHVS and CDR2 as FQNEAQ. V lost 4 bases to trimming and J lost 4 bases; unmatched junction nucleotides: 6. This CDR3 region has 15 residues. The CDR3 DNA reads TGTGCCAGCAGCTCTACTAGCGGGAGAATTTACGAGCAGTACTTC. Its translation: CASSSTSGRIYEQYF.

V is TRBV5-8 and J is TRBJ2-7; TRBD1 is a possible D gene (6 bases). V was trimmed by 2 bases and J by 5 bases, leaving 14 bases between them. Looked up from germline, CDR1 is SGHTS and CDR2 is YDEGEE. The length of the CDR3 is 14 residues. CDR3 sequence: CASSFGQFYNEQYF. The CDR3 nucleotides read TGTGCCAGCAGCTTCGGACAGTTCTATAACGAGCAGTACTTC.

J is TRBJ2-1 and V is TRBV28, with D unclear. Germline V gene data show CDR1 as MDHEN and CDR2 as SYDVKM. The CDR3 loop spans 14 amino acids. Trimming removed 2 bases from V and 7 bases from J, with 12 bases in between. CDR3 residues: CASSLMITRNEQFF. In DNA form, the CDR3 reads TGTGCCAGCAGTTTAATGATCACGAGAAATGAGCAGTTCTTC.

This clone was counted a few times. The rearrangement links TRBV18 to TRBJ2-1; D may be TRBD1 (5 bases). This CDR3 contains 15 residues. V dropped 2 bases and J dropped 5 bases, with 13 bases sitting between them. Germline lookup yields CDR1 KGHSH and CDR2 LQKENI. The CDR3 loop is CASSPSQGGNNEQFF. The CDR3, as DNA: TGTGCCAGCTCACCATCCCAGGGCGGAAACAATGAGCAGTTCTTC.

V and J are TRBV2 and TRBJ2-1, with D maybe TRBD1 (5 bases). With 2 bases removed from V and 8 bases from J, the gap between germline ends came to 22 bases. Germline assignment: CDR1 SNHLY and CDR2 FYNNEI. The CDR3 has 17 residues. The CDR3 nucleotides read TGTGCCAGCAGTGAACAGGCTGCGTGGCAGGGCGAGGATGAGCAGTTCTTC. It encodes CASSEQAAWQGEDEQFF.

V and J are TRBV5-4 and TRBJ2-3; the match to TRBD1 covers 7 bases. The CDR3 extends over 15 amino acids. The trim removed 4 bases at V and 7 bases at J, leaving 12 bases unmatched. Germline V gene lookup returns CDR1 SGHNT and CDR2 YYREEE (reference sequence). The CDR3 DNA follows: TGTGCCAGCAGCCAGCCGGGACAGTTGGTGCATACGCAGTATTTT. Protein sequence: CASSQPGQLVHTQYF.

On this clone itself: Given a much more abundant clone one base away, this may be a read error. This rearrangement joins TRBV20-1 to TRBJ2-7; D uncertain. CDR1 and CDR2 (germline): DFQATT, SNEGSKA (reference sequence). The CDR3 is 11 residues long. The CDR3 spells CSALWINEQHF. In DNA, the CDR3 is TGCAGTGCCCTCTGGATAAACGAGCAGCACTTC.

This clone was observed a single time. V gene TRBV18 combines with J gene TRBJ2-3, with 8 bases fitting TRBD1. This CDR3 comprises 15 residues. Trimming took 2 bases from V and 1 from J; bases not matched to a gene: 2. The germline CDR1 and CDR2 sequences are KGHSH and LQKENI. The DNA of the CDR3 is TGTGCCAGCTCACCAGTGACAGGGGGCACAGATACGCAGTATTTT. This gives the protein CASSPVTGGTDTQYF. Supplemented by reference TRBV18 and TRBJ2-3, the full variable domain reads NAGVMQNPRHLVRRRGQEARLRCSPMKGHSHVYWYRQLPEEGLKFMVYLQKENIIDESGMPKERFSAEFPKEGPSILRIQQVVRGDSAAYFCASSPVTGGTDTQYFGPGTRLTVL.

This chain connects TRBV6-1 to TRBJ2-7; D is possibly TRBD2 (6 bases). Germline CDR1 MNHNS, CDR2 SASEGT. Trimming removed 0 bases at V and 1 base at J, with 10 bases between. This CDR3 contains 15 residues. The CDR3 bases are TGTGCCAGCAGTGAAGCGCGGGCGGGGTCCTACGAGCAGTACTTC. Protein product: CASSEARAGSYEQYF.

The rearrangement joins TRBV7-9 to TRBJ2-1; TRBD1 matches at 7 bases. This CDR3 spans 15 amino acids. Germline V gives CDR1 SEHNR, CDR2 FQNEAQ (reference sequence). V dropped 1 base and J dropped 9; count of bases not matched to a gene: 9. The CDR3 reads CASSLVGGQVTEQFF. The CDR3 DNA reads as TGTGCCAGCAGCTTAGTAGGTGGACAGGTCACTGAGCAGTTCTTC.

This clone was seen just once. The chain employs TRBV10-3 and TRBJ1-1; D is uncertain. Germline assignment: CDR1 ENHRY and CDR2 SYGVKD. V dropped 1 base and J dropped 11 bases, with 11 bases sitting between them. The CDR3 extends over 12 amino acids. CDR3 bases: TGTGCCATCAGTGAGTTGACGACGGGGGCTTTCTTT. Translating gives CAISELTTGAFF.

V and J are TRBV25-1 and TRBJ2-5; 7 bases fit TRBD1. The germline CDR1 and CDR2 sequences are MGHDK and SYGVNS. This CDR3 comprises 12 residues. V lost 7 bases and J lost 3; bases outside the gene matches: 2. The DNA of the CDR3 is TGTGCCAGCAAAACAGGGGAAGAGACCCAGTACTTC. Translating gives CASKTGEETQYF.